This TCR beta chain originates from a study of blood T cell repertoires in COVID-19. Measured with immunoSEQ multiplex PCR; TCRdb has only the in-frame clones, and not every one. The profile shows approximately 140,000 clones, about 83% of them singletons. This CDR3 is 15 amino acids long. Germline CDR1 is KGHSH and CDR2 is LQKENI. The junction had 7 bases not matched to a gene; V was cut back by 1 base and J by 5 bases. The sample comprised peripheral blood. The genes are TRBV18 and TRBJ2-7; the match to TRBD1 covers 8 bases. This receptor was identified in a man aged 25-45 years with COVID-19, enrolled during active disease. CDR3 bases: TGTGCCAGCTCACCACTGGTGGCAGGGGGCAACGAGCAGTACTTC. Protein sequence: CASSPLVAGGNEQYF.